This T cell receptor (beta chain) was captured in a study of naive CD8 T cells in extremely preterm neonates. Study observations and caveats: Compared with all age groups, preterm neonates showed less repertoire richness. Preterm CDR3s were shorter than older groups', with fewer N additions and less trimming.

Repertoires were generated with immunoSEQ multiplex PCR, while TCRdb's copy carries only in-frame clones and drops some. The sample includes almost 6,000 clones, almost 98% seen only once; the top ten take around 1.2%. The CDR3 runs to 14 residues. CDR1 and CDR2 from the germline V gene are SGHAT and FQNNGV. A remark on this clone: What it binds is not known.

Sorted cells: live naive CD8+ T cells, CD45RA+CCR7+, Annexin V-negative. The specimen was naive CD8+ T cells from blood. The TCR was taken from a human donor in good health. This chain connects TRBV11-2 to TRBJ2-5; D gene ambiguous. The tail of the sequence fits TRBJ2-7 better, so the J call may be wrong. The CDR3 sequence is CASSFGSGSYEQYF. CDR3 DNA sequence: TGTGCCAGCAGCTTTGGTTCAGGCTCCTACGAGCAGTACTTC.